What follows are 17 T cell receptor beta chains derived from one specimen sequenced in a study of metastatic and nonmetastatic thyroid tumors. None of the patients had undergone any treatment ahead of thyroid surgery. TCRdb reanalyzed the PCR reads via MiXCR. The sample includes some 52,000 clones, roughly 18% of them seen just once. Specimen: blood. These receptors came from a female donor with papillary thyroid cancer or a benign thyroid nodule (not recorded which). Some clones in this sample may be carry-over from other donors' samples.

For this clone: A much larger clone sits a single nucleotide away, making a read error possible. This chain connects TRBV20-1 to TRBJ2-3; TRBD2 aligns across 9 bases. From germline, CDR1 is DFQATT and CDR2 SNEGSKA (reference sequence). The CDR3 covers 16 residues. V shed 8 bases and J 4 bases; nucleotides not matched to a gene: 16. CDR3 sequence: CSTNTWVSGSADTQYF. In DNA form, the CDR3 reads TGCAGTACTAATACTTGGGTTAGCGGGAGTGCAGATACGCAGTATTTT.

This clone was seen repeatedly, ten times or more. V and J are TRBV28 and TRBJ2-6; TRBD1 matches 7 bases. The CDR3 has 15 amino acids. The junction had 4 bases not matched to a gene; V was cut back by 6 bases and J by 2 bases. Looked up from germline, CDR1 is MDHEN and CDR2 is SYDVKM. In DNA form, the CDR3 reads TGTGCCAGCAGACCGACAGGGACTGGGGCCAACGTCCTGACTTTC. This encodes CASRPTGTGANVLTF. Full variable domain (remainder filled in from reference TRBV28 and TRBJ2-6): DVKVTQSSRYLVKRTGEKVFLECVQDMDHENMFWYRQDPGLGLRLIYFSYDVKMKEKGDIPEGYSVSREKKERFSLILESASTNQTSMYLCASRPTGTGANVLTFGAGSRLTVL.

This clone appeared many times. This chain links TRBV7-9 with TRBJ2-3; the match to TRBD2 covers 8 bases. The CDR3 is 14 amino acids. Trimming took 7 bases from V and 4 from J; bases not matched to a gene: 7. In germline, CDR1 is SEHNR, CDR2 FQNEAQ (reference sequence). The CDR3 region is CASKTGGRADTQYF. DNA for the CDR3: TGTGCCAGCAAAACGGGAGGGAGGGCAGATACGCAGTATTTT.

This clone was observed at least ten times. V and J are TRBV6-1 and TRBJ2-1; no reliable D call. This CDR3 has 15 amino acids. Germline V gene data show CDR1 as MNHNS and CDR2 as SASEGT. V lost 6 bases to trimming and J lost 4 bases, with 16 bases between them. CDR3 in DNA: TGTGCCAGCAGCAGGTTCAGCCCCTCGTACAATGAGCAGTTCTTC. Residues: CASSRFSPSYNEQFF.

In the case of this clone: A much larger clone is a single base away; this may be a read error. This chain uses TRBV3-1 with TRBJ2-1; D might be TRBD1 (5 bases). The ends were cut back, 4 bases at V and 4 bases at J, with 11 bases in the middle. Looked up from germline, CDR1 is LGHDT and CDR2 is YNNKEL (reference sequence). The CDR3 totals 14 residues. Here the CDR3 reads CASSRQISYNEQFF. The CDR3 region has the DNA TGTGCCAGCAGCCGACAGATAAGTTACAATGAGCAGTTCTTC.

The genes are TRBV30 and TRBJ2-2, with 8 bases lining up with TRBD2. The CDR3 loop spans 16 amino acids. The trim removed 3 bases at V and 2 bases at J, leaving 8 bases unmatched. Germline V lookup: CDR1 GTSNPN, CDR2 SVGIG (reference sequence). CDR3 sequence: CAWRGRRGANTGELFF. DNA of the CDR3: TGTGCCTGGAGAGGGAGGCGGGGGGCCAACACCGGGGAGCTGTTTTTT.

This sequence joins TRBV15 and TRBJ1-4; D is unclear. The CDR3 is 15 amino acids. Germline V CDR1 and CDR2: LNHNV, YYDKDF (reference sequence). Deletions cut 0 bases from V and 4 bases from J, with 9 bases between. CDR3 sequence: CATSRDGVYNEKLFF. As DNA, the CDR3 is TGTGCCACCAGCAGAGATGGGGTATATAATGAAAAACTGTTTTTT.

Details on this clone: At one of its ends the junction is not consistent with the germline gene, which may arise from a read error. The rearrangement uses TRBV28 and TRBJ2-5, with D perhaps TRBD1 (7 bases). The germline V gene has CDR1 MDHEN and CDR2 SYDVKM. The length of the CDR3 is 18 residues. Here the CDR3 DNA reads TGTGCCAGAAGTTTTAGGGGGCGGGGCGGGATGGGCCAAGAGACCAAGTACTTC. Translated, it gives CARSFRGRGGMGQETKYF.

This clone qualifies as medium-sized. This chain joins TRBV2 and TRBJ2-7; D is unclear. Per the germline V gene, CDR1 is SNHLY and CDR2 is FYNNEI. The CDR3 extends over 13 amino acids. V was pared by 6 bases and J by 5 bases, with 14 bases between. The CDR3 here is CASSQELGDEQYF. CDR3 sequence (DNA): TGTGCCAGCAGCCAAGAACTCGGCGACGAGCAGTACTTC.

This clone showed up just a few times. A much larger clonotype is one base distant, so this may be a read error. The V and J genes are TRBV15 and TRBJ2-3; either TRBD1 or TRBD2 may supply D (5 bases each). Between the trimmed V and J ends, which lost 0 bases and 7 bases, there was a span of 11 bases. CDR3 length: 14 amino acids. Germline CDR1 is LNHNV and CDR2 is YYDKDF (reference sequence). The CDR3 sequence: CATSRDYPGHTQYF. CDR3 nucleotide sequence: TGTGCCACCAGCAGAGATTACCCGGGACATACGCAGTATTTT.

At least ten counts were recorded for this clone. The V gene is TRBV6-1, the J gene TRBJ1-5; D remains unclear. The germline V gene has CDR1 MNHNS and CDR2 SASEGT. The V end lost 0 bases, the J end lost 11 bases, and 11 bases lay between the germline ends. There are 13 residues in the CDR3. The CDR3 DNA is TGTGCCAGCAGTGAAGCCCCACATTTATCCCAGCATTTT. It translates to CASSEAPHLSQHF.

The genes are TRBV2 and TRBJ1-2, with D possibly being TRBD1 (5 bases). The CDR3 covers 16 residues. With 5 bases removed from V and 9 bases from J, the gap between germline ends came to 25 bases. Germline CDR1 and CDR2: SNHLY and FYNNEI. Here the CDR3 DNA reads TGTGCCAGCAGTTATCGGGACGGTCATCCCGCTGGGTGCTACACCTTC. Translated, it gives CASSYRDGHPAGCYTF.

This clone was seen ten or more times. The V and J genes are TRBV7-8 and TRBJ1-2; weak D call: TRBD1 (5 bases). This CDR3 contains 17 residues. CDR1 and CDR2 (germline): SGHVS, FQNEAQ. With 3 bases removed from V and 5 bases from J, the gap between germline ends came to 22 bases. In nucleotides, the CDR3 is TGTGCCAGCAGCTTGTTAAGGCAGGGAAAGACATCGTATGGCTACACCTTC. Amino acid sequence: CASSLLRQGKTSYGYTF. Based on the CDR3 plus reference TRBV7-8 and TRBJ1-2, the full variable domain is GAGVSQSPRYKVAKRGQDVALRCDPISGHVSLFWYQQALGQGPEFLTYFQNEAQLDKSGLPSDRFFAERPEGSVSTLKIQRTQQEDSAVYLCASSLLRQGKTSYGYTFGSGTRLTVV.

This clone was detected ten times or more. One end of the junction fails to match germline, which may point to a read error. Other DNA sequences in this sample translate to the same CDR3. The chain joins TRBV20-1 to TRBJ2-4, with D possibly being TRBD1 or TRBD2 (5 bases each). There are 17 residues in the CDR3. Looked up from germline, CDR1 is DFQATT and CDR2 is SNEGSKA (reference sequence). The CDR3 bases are TGCAGTGCTAGCGTCCAGGGTGGGAGAGGAGCCAAAAACATTCAGTATTTC. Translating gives CSASVQGGRGAKNIQYF.

CDR3 protein: CASSTGAGRDEQFF. CDR3 nucleotides: TGTGCCAGTAGTACGGGTGCGGGGCGGGATGAGCAGTTCTTC. This chain connects TRBV19 to TRBJ2-1; perhaps TRBD2 as D (6 bases). Trimming shortened V by 4 bases and J by 8 bases, and 15 bases separated the two germline ends. CDR1 is LNHDA and CDR2 is SQIVND in the germline V gene (reference sequence). This CDR3 has 14 amino acids.

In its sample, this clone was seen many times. The chain's CDR3 is CASTLGGFIQPQHF. The CDR3 DNA follows: TGTGCCAGCACGCTAGGGGGTTTTATTCAGCCCCAGCATTTT. This sequence joins TRBV28 and TRBJ1-5, with TRBD1 as a possible D gene (6 bases). The CDR3 runs to 14 residues. With 7 bases removed from V and 6 bases from J, the gap between germline ends came to 16 bases. Germline V gene data show CDR1 as MDHEN and CDR2 as SYDVKM.

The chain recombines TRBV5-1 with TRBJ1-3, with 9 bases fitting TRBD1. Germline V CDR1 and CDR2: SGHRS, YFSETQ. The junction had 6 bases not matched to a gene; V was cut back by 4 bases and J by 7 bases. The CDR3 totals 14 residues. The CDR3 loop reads CASSIQTGGNTIYF. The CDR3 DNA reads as TGCGCCAGCAGCATACAGACAGGGGGGAACACCATATATTTT.